These T cell receptor beta chains were read from a single sample in a study of blood T cell repertoires in COVID-19. Using immunoSEQ multiplex PCR, the repertoire was profiled, and TCRdb retains in-frame clones only, with some absent. The table has 110,000 to 150,000 clones, around 77% seen once. The sequenced sample was peripheral blood. Receptors originate from a man aged 45 to 65 with active or convalescent COVID-19. Both conserved end residues are part of each CDR3. D genes are given only for firm matches. Not all rows give a size; the values are once, few, many and, for expanded clones, a class.

CASSWLRWPDYSTDTQYF	TGTGCCAGCAGCTGGCTCCGCTGGCCGGACTATTCTACAGATACGCAGTATTTT	.	.	TRBV5-4	TRBJ2-3
CASSLPLAGAQGNEQFF	TGTGCCAGCAGCTTACCACTAGCGGGCGCTCAGGGGAATGAGCAGTTCTTC	.	TRBD2	TRBV7-9	TRBJ2-1
CASSHGLAGGYNEQFF	TGTGCCAGCAGCCACGGACTAGCGGGGGGGTACAATGAGCAGTTCTTC	.	TRBD2	TRBV3-1/TRBV3-2	TRBJ2-1
CASSLQGWSTEAFF	TGTGCCAGCAGCCTACAGGGCTGGAGCACTGAAGCTTTCTTT	.	.	TRBV7-3	TRBJ1-1
CASSLWTDSNQPQHF	TGTGCCAGCAGTCTTTGGACGGACTCTAATCAGCCCCAGCATTTT	.	.	TRBV28	TRBJ1-5
CATSLRGELFF	TGTGCCACCAGTCTCAGAGGGGAGCTGTTTTTT	.	.	TRBV24-1	TRBJ2-2
CASSLASGNTDTQYF	TGTGCCAGCAGCTTAGCTAGCGGGAACACAGATACGCAGTATTTT	.	TRBD2	TRBV11-2	TRBJ2-3
CASSRDRDYGYTF	TGCGCCAGCAGTCGGGACAGGGACTATGGCTACACCTTC	.	TRBD1	TRBV10-1	TRBJ1-2
CASSQERLGGEKLFF	TGTGCCAGCAGCCAAGAGAGGTTGGGTGGGGAAAAACTGTTTTTT	once	.	TRBV3-1/TRBV3-2	TRBJ1-4
CASKITPNEKLFF	TGTGCCAGTAAGATCACTCCTAATGAAAAACTGTTTTTT	few	.	TRBV19	TRBJ1-4
CASSLTVVNSPLHF	TGTGCCAGCAGCTTAACAGTAGTCAATTCACCCCTCCACTTT	.	.	TRBV7-2	TRBJ1-6
CASKSGGPYYGYTF	TGTGCCAGCAAATCAGGGGGCCCGTACTATGGCTACACCTTC	.	TRBD1	TRBV28	TRBJ1-2
CAWSVPRASSYEQYF	TGTGCCTGGAGTGTACCCAGGGCAAGCTCCTACGAGCAGTACTTC	.	.	TRBV30	TRBJ2-7
CASSPLDGLTGELFF	TGTGCCAGCAGTCCCCTCGACGGACTGACCGGGGAGCTGTTTTTT	.	.	TRBV28	TRBJ2-2
CASSFSTGGWTEAFF	TGTGCCAGCAGTTTCTCGACAGGGGGCTGGACTGAAGCTTTCTTT	.	TRBD1	TRBV27	TRBJ1-1
CASSRDRGREGSPLHF	TGTGCCAGCAGCCGGGACAGGGGGCGGGAAGGGTCACCCCTCCACTTT	few	TRBD1	TRBV7-8	TRBJ1-6
CASSLGGTGGRETQYF	TGTGCCAGCAGCTTAGGGGGGACAGGGGGCCGAGAGACCCAGTACTTC	.	TRBD1	TRBV7-2	TRBJ2-5
CASRTRLAGEGKDTQYF	TGTGCCAGCAGAACCCGACTAGCGGGAGAAGGAAAAGATACGCAGTATTTT	.	TRBD2	TRBV27	TRBJ2-3
CASSLVTSTQHF	TGTGCCAGCAGCTTGGTAACTTCGACCCAGCATTTT	.	.	TRBV5-8	TRBJ1-5
CSVEPPGGSTDTQYF	TGCAGCGTTGAGCCCCCAGGGGGGTCCACAGATACGCAGTATTTT	.	.	TRBV29-1	TRBJ2-3
CASSSRGINEKLFF	TGTGCCAGCAGTTCCAGGGGAATTAATGAAAAACTGTTTTTT	once	.	TRBV28	TRBJ1-4
CASSLQGLWGYTF	TGTGCCAGCAGTTTGCAGGGGCTTTGGGGCTACACCTTC	.	.	TRBV28	TRBJ1-2
CASSKETSTDTQYF	TGTGCCAGCAGTAAAGAGACAAGCACAGATACGCAGTATTTT	.	.	TRBV2	TRBJ2-3
CASSTGPYEQYF	TGCGCCAGCAGCACAGGGCCCTACGAGCAGTACTTC	.	.	TRBV5-1	TRBJ2-7
CASTSLRGAAFF	TGTGCCAGCACCTCCTTACGAGGAGCAGCTTTCTTT	many	.	TRBV28	TRBJ1-1
CASSERWTGVVDTQYF	TGTGCCAGCAGCGAAAGGTGGACAGGCGTAGTGGATACGCAGTATTTT	.	TRBD1	TRBV4-2	TRBJ2-3
CASSLVSQSYGYTF	TGTGCCAGCAGCTTAGTGTCACAGAGTTATGGCTACACCTTC	.	.	TRBV7-2	TRBJ1-2
CASSQGAGLAKNIQYF	TGTGCCAGCAGCCAGGGGGCAGGACTAGCCAAAAACATTCAGTACTTC	.	TRBD1	TRBV7-3	TRBJ2-4
CASTSGLEYNEQFF	TGTGCCAGCACCTCCGGACTAGAGTACAATGAGCAGTTCTTC	.	TRBD2	TRBV5-6	TRBJ2-1
CASRTPGQGLTGELFF	TGTGCCAGCAGGACGCCGGGACAGGGGCTAACCGGGGAGCTGTTTTTT	many	TRBD1	TRBV28	TRBJ2-2
CAWSPGGGGTTDTQYF	TGTGCCTGGTCCCCCGGGGGCGGGGGAACTACAGATACGCAGTATTTT	.	.	TRBV30	TRBJ2-3
CASSRGTGGETQYF	TGTGCCAGCAGCCGCGGGACAGGGGGGGAGACCCAGTACTTC	once	TRBD1	TRBV11-3	TRBJ2-5
CASSPGGMNQPQHF	TGTGCCAGCTCACCGGGGGGAATGAATCAGCCCCAGCATTTT	.	.	TRBV18	TRBJ1-5
CASSIDEQVGEPQHF	TGTGCCAGTAGTATAGATGAACAGGTTGGGGAGCCCCAGCATTTT	.	.	TRBV19	TRBJ1-5
CASRARQGMNTEAFF	TGTGCCAGCAGAGCTAGACAGGGCATGAACACTGAAGCTTTCTTT	few	TRBD1	TRBV6-5	TRBJ1-1
CASSAPGGPYEQYF	TGTGCCAGCAGCGCCCCGGGGGGCCCCTACGAGCAGTACTTC	.	.	TRBV7-9	TRBJ2-7
CASSLGEGTGKTTF	TGCGCCAGCAGCTTGGGTGAAGGGACAGGGAAAACCACCTTC	.	TRBD1	TRBV5-1	TRBJ1-2
CASSFLAASYEQYF	TGTGCCAGCAGTTTCCTAGCGGCCTCCTACGAGCAGTACTTC	.	TRBD2	TRBV28	TRBJ2-7
CASSPHRGSSDEQYF	TGTGCCAGCAGTCCTCACAGGGGTTCGTCGGACGAGCAGTACTTC	.	TRBD1	TRBV27	TRBJ2-7
CASTMGLAGGEQFF	TGTGCCAGCACCATGGGACTAGCGGGAGGAGAGCAGTTCTTC	few	TRBD2	TRBV7-8	TRBJ2-1
CASSSLSGRSREQYF	TGTGCCAGCAGCTCGCTCAGCGGGAGGTCCCGCGAGCAGTACTTC	.	TRBD2	TRBV5-5	TRBJ2-7